This TCR beta chain was found in a study of metastatic and nonmetastatic thyroid tumors (dated by TCRdb to the early 2020s). Background on the whole study: Repertoires were compared across peripheral blood and tumor or nodule tissue samples from malignant and benign thyroid patients. The research as a whole found: In both blood and tumor samples, TCR beta diversity was reported to be significantly higher in malignant tumors than in benign nodules.

A remark on this clone: Its antigen is currently not known. Base qualities are missing; no much larger clone stands one base away.

No patient had received any treatment before thyroid surgery. Using T-cell receptor beta sequencing, the study looked back at clinical samples from patients collected from about 2011 to 2018. Library generation was performed with PCR. Sequencing used an Illumina HiSeq 4000. The TCR beta-chain CDR3 region of each patient was profiled by high-throughput sequencing. In the source study's methods: A classifier to discriminate distant-metastatic papillary thyroid cancer patients was built from CDR3 differences across clinicopathological groups. The Shannon index was used to measure repertoire diversity, and the Morisita-Horn index was used to measure how similar tumor and blood repertoires were. TCRdb cleaned the public reads at Q25 with fastp, built clones with MiXCR and kept in-frame beta chains. The V and J calls were not made by the authors but by TCRdb's processing. For this sample there are 60,000 or so clones; 30% appear just once. In total, the top ten clones hold 15% of the sample.

This sequence was found in a female donor with papillary thyroid cancer or a benign thyroid nodule (not recorded which). Some clones in this sample may be carry-over from other donors' samples. The sample was blood.

The nucleotide sequence is TGTGCCAGCAGCGTAGGCGGTAGCTCCTACGAGCAGTACTTC. Its protein is CASSVGGSSYEQYF. In this chain, TRBV9 is recombined with TRBJ2-7, with the D gene call left open. Trimming costs V 0 bases and J 0 bases, and their ends lie 7 bases apart. Counted from cysteine to phenylalanine, this CDR3 has 14 amino acids. Of all the DNA, just the CDR3 is kept, 42 bases in frame from base 1. CDR1 and CDR2 are read off the germline V gene as SGDLS and YYNGEE.